A selection of T cell receptor beta chains follows, all from one sample in a study of cytomegalovirus exposure and HLA in healthy donors. This table comes from immunoSEQ multiplex PCR, and its TCRdb copy is limited to in-frame clones, with some not included. This sample yields about 140,000 clones, of which 73% are seen a single time; 13% to 15% belongs to the top ten. The sequencing input was PBMCs. The receptor set was obtained from a human donor in good health. Both conserved end residues are part of each CDR3. A D gene is named only where the DNA matches it firmly. The size entry is marked missing in some rows and otherwise reads once, few, many or a size class.

j_call: TRBJ1-4
clone_size: once
d_call: .
v_call: TRBV11-2
cdr3_aa: CASSFRQYNEKLFF
cdr3_nt: TGTGCCAGCAGCTTCCGACAGTATAATGAAAAACTGTTTTTT

j_call: TRBJ2-7
clone_size: .
d_call: TRBD1
v_call: TRBV2
cdr3_aa: CASSSEGTEPYEQYF
cdr3_nt: TGTGCCAGCAGCTCAGAGGGGACAGAGCCCTACGAGCAGTACTTC

j_call: TRBJ2-3
clone_size: .
d_call: TRBD2
v_call: TRBV9
cdr3_aa: CASSPPLAGGLDTQYF
cdr3_nt: TGTGCCAGCAGCCCCCCCTTAGCGGGAGGTTTAGATACGCAGTATTTT

j_call: TRBJ2-1
clone_size: .
d_call: .
v_call: TRBV9
cdr3_aa: CASSATRAHEQFF
cdr3_nt: TGTGCCAGCAGCGCCACCAGGGCCCATGAGCAGTTCTTC

j_call: TRBJ2-2
clone_size: .
d_call: TRBD2
v_call: TRBV27
cdr3_aa: CASGRVGLAGGGELFF
cdr3_nt: TGTGCCAGCGGACGGGTTGGGCTAGCGGGGGGCGGGGAGCTGTTTTTT

j_call: TRBJ2-5
clone_size: .
d_call: TRBD1
v_call: TRBV7-2
cdr3_aa: CASSPWTGEETQYF
cdr3_nt: TGTGCCAGCAGCCCGTGGACAGGGGAAGAGACCCAGTACTTC

j_call: TRBJ2-1
clone_size: .
d_call: .
v_call: TRBV18
cdr3_aa: CASYSLLYNEQFF
cdr3_nt: TGTGCCAGCTATAGCCTCCTATACAATGAGCAGTTCTTC

j_call: TRBJ1-1
clone_size: .
d_call: TRBD1
v_call: TRBV19
cdr3_aa: CASSIDPQGRTEAFF
cdr3_nt: TGTGCCAGTAGTATAGACCCACAGGGGCGGACTGAAGCTTTCTTT

j_call: TRBJ2-5
clone_size: .
d_call: TRBD1
v_call: TRBV11-2
cdr3_aa: CASSLVRGLRETQYF
cdr3_nt: TGTGCCAGCAGCTTAGTCAGGGGGTTGCGGGAGACCCAGTACTTC

j_call: TRBJ2-1
clone_size: .
d_call: TRBD1
v_call: TRBV18
cdr3_aa: CASSPGQGREEQFF
cdr3_nt: TGTGCCAGCTCACCAGGACAGGGGAGGGAAGAGCAGTTCTTC

j_call: TRBJ1-1
clone_size: .
d_call: .
v_call: TRBV5-4
cdr3_aa: CASSSNRESAEAFF
cdr3_nt: TGTGCCAGCAGCTCGAACAGGGAAAGCGCTGAAGCTTTCTTT

j_call: TRBJ2-3
clone_size: few
d_call: .
v_call: TRBV4-2
cdr3_aa: CASSQDRGSSTDTQYF
cdr3_nt: TGTGCCAGCAGCCAAGACCGCGGAAGTAGCACAGATACGCAGTATTTT

j_call: TRBJ2-7
clone_size: .
d_call: TRBD1
v_call: TRBV6-1
cdr3_aa: CASSPRWGQGHEQYF
cdr3_nt: TGTGCCAGCAGCCCAAGGTGGGGACAGGGCCACGAGCAGTACTTC

j_call: TRBJ1-2
clone_size: once
d_call: TRBD1
v_call: TRBV29-1
cdr3_aa: CSVERTGCGYTF
cdr3_nt: TGCAGCGTTGAACGGACAGGGTGTGGCTACACCTTC

j_call: TRBJ1-4
clone_size: .
d_call: .
v_call: TRBV11-2
cdr3_aa: CASSFLRGVEGSNEKLFF
cdr3_nt: TGTGCCAGCAGCTTTTTACGGGGGGTAGAAGGCTCCAATGAAAAACTGTTTTTT

j_call: TRBJ2-7
clone_size: .
d_call: TRBD2
v_call: TRBV5-4
cdr3_aa: CASSSPREGRGYEQYF
cdr3_nt: TGTGCCAGCAGCTCCCCGCGGGAGGGCCGTGGGTACGAGCAGTACTTC

j_call: TRBJ2-3
clone_size: .
d_call: TRBD1
v_call: TRBV11-3
cdr3_aa: CASSLGQNTDTQYF
cdr3_nt: TGTGCCAGCAGCTTGGGACAGAACACAGATACGCAGTATTTT

j_call: TRBJ1-4
clone_size: few
d_call: TRBD1
v_call: TRBV9
cdr3_aa: CASSPGQGAEEKLFF
cdr3_nt: TGTGCCAGCAGCCCCGGACAGGGGGCTGAAGAAAAACTGTTTTTT

j_call: TRBJ1-1
clone_size: .
d_call: TRBD1
v_call: TRBV11-2
cdr3_aa: CASSLHHPGQSNTEAFF
cdr3_nt: TGTGCCAGCAGCTTACACCACCCGGGACAGTCGAACACTGAAGCTTTCTTT

j_call: TRBJ2-1
clone_size: few
d_call: .
v_call: TRBV4-1
cdr3_aa: CASSQDNYNEQFF
cdr3_nt: TGCGCCAGCAGCCAAGACAACTACAATGAGCAGTTCTTC

j_call: TRBJ2-2
clone_size: .
d_call: TRBD1
v_call: TRBV4-2
cdr3_aa: CASSQKRTGGTGELFF
cdr3_nt: TGTGCCAGCAGCCAGAAAAGGACAGGGGGCACCGGGGAGCTGTTTTTT

j_call: TRBJ1-1
clone_size: .
d_call: .
v_call: TRBV6-4
cdr3_aa: CASSVDMGTEAFF
cdr3_nt: TGTGCCAGCAGTGTGGACATGGGAACTGAAGCTTTCTTT